A selection of T cell receptor beta chains follows, all from one sample in a study of CD4+ T cells in melanoma. The table came from immunoSEQ multiplex PCR; TCRdb's copy has only in-frame clones and leaves some out. The sample consists of about 11,000 clones, nearly 70% of them appearing once. The sequenced material came from cells from a culture (not recorded whether cultured in vitro). Source of these receptors: a human donor with melanoma. Each CDR3 is given with its conserved first and last residue. Fields, in order: clone size, J gene, V gene, D gene, CDR3 protein, CDR3 DNA. The D gene is left open where the match is weak. Expanded clones get a size class; other rows say once, few or many, or leave the size out.

clone_size: NA
j_call: TRBJ2-1
v_call: TRBV5-4
d_call: NA
cdr3_aa: CASSFYRGYYNEQFF
cdr3_nt: TGTGCCAGCAGCTTTTATCGGGGCTACTACAATGAGCAGTTCTTC

clone_size: NA
j_call: TRBJ2-6
v_call: TRBV5-1
d_call: NA
cdr3_aa: CASSLGGDRLPGANVLTF
cdr3_nt: TGCGCCAGCAGCTTGGGGGGGGACAGACTCCCTGGGGCCAACGTCCTGACTTTC

clone_size: NA
j_call: TRBJ2-2
v_call: TRBV5-1
d_call: TRBD2
cdr3_aa: CASSLLAGRKTGELFF
cdr3_nt: TGCGCCAGCAGCTTACTAGCGGGGAGGAAGACCGGGGAGCTGTTTTTT

clone_size: NA
j_call: TRBJ2-3
v_call: TRBV15
d_call: NA
cdr3_aa: CATSRGSGTDTQYF
cdr3_nt: TGTGCCACCTCAAGAGGATCGGGCACAGATACGCAGTATTTT

clone_size: NA
j_call: TRBJ2-7
v_call: TRBV10-3
d_call: NA
cdr3_aa: CAISTGGSLGEQYF
cdr3_nt: TGTGCCATCTCAACGGGGGGCTCTCTTGGCGAGCAGTACTTC

clone_size: NA
j_call: TRBJ2-7
v_call: TRBV7-2
d_call: TRBD1
cdr3_aa: CASSSGQGSDEQYF
cdr3_nt: TGTGCCAGCAGCTCTGGACAGGGTTCAGACGAGCAGTACTTC

clone_size: NA
j_call: TRBJ1-6
v_call: TRBV9
d_call: TRBD1
cdr3_aa: CASSATGLNNSPLHF
cdr3_nt: TGTGCCAGCAGCGCGACAGGGTTGAACAATTCACCCCTCCACTTT

clone_size: NA
j_call: TRBJ2-7
v_call: TRBV5-1
d_call: TRBD2
cdr3_aa: CASSLGTSGGSLTYEQYF
cdr3_nt: TGCGCCAGCAGCTTGGGAACTAGCGGGGGGAGTCTTACCTACGAGCAGTACTTC

clone_size: NA
j_call: TRBJ1-1
v_call: TRBV4-1
d_call: NA
cdr3_aa: CASSQVEIGGGRNTEAFF
cdr3_nt: TGCGCCAGCAGCCAAGTGGAGATCGGGGGAGGGCGGAACACTGAAGCTTTCTTT

clone_size: NA
j_call: TRBJ2-3
v_call: TRBV7-2
d_call: TRBD2
cdr3_aa: CASSLNPWVAGEADTQYF
cdr3_nt: TGTGCCAGCAGCTTAAATCCTTGGGTAGCGGGGGAGGCAGATACGCAGTATTTT

clone_size: NA
j_call: TRBJ2-3
v_call: TRBV19
d_call: TRBD2
cdr3_aa: CASSRGGGPVATDTQYF
cdr3_nt: TGTGCCAGTAGTCGGGGCGGGGGGCCCGTCGCCACAGATACGCAGTATTTT

clone_size: NA
j_call: TRBJ2-1
v_call: TRBV4-1
d_call: TRBD2
cdr3_aa: CASSQDSGGAREQFF
cdr3_nt: TGCGCCAGCAGCCAAGACAGCGGGGGGGCGCGTGAGCAGTTCTTC

clone_size: few
j_call: TRBJ1-3
v_call: TRBV11-3
d_call: NA
cdr3_aa: CASSHVLLSGNTIYF
cdr3_nt: TGTGCCAGCAGCCATGTATTACTGTCTGGAAACACCATATATTTT

clone_size: NA
j_call: TRBJ2-3
v_call: TRBV2
d_call: NA
cdr3_aa: CASGGVSTDTQYF
cdr3_nt: TGTGCCAGCGGCGGGGTAAGCACAGATACGCAGTATTTT

clone_size: NA
j_call: TRBJ2-2
v_call: TRBV9
d_call: NA
cdr3_aa: CASSVGTDTGELFF
cdr3_nt: TGTGCCAGCAGCGTAGGGACGGACACCGGGGAGCTGTTTTTT

clone_size: medium-sized
j_call: TRBJ1-6
v_call: TRBV2
d_call: NA
cdr3_aa: CASSPPGHPNSPLHF
cdr3_nt: TGTGCCAGCAGCCCCCCGGGACACCCGAATTCACCCCTCCACTTT

clone_size: NA
j_call: TRBJ2-3
v_call: TRBV15
d_call: TRBD2
cdr3_aa: CATSRVLGRADTQYF
cdr3_nt: TGTGCCACCAGCAGAGTTCTGGGGAGGGCAGATACGCAGTATTTT

clone_size: NA
j_call: TRBJ2-7
v_call: TRBV2
d_call: TRBD2
cdr3_aa: CASSKAGYYEQYF
cdr3_nt: TGTGCCAGCAGTAAAGCGGGGTACTACGAGCAGTACTTC

clone_size: once
j_call: TRBJ1-4
v_call: TRBV5-1
d_call: TRBD1
cdr3_aa: CASSPGTGGNEKLFF
cdr3_nt: TGCGCCAGCAGCCCGGGGACAGGAGGTAATGAAAAACTGTTTTTT

clone_size: few
j_call: TRBJ2-7
v_call: TRBV18
d_call: NA
cdr3_aa: CASSAGVRGTGSYEQYF
cdr3_nt: TGTGCCAGCTCGGCGGGGGTTAGAGGGACAGGATCCTACGAGCAGTACTTC

clone_size: NA
j_call: TRBJ2-1
v_call: TRBV10-3
d_call: NA
cdr3_aa: CAISESPDFGYNEQFF
cdr3_nt: TGTGCCATCAGTGAGTCTCCTGATTTCGGCTACAATGAGCAGTTCTTC

clone_size: once
j_call: TRBJ2-6
v_call: TRBV5-1
d_call: NA
cdr3_aa: CASRGGTASPHSGANVLTF
cdr3_nt: TGCGCCAGCAGGGGGGGGACAGCGAGTCCCCACTCTGGGGCCAACGTCCTGACTTTC

clone_size: NA
j_call: TRBJ1-5
v_call: TRBV5-1
d_call: TRBD1
cdr3_aa: CASSLEGGLNQPQHF
cdr3_nt: TGCGCCAGCAGCTTGGAAGGGGGCCTCAATCAGCCCCAGCATTTT

clone_size: few
j_call: TRBJ1-1
v_call: TRBV11-2
d_call: NA
cdr3_aa: CATSTGIGDTEAFF
cdr3_nt: TGTGCCACCTCCACAGGGATCGGCGACACTGAAGCTTTCTTT

clone_size: NA
j_call: TRBJ2-7
v_call: TRBV7-2
d_call: TRBD2
cdr3_aa: CASSLIRGAYEQYF
cdr3_nt: TGTGCCAGCAGCTTAATCCGGGGGGCCTACGAGCAGTACTTC

clone_size: NA
j_call: TRBJ2-2
v_call: TRBV11-2
d_call: TRBD1
cdr3_aa: CASSFRQGNTGELFF
cdr3_nt: TGTGCCAGCAGCTTTAGACAGGGGAACACCGGGGAGCTGTTTTTT

clone_size: NA
j_call: TRBJ1-1
v_call: TRBV14
d_call: NA
cdr3_aa: CASSRGWGITEAFF
cdr3_nt: TGTGCCAGCAGCCGGGGGTGGGGTATTACTGAAGCTTTCTTT

clone_size: NA
j_call: TRBJ1-1
v_call: TRBV11-1
d_call: NA
cdr3_aa: CASSLGLGRNTEAFF
cdr3_nt: TGTGCCAGCAGCTTAGGACTAGGGAGGAACACTGAAGCTTTCTTT

clone_size: once
j_call: TRBJ2-1
v_call: TRBV6-5
d_call: TRBD2
cdr3_aa: CASSWGGYNEQFF
cdr3_nt: TGTGCCAGCAGTTGGGGGGGGTACAATGAGCAGTTCTTC

clone_size: NA
j_call: TRBJ1-2
v_call: TRBV11-2
d_call: TRBD1
cdr3_aa: CASSLSRGLYGYTF
cdr3_nt: TGTGCCAGCAGCTTATCAAGGGGGCTCTATGGCTACACCTTC

clone_size: NA
j_call: TRBJ1-2
v_call: TRBV5-1
d_call: TRBD1
cdr3_aa: CASSSPGQGGGSYGYTF
cdr3_nt: TGCGCCAGCAGCTCGCCCGGACAGGGCGGAGGATCCTATGGCTACACCTTC

clone_size: NA
j_call: TRBJ1-2
v_call: TRBV5-5
d_call: NA
cdr3_aa: CASSLGGNYGYTF
cdr3_nt: TGTGCCAGCAGCTTGGGGGGGAACTATGGCTACACCTTC

clone_size: NA
j_call: TRBJ1-6
v_call: TRBV6-5
d_call: NA
cdr3_aa: CASSRGQLISLHF
cdr3_nt: TGTGCCAGCAGCCGCGGACAGTTAATATCCCTCCACTTT

clone_size: NA
j_call: TRBJ1-5
v_call: TRBV6-5
d_call: NA
cdr3_aa: CASRSGQPQHF
cdr3_nt: TGTGCCAGCAGGTCCGGACAACCCCAGCATTTT

clone_size: once
j_call: TRBJ2-7
v_call: TRBV6-1
d_call: NA
cdr3_aa: CASSEDLVGYEQYF
cdr3_nt: TGTGCCAGCAGTGAAGATCTAGTAGGTTACGAGCAGTACTTC

clone_size: NA
j_call: TRBJ2-7
v_call: TRBV6-5
d_call: TRBD2
cdr3_aa: CASSPTSGGLYEQYF
cdr3_nt: TGTGCCAGCAGTCCGACTAGCGGGGGGTTATACGAGCAGTACTTC

clone_size: NA
j_call: TRBJ2-2
v_call: TRBV5-1
d_call: NA
cdr3_aa: CASSLNQRAGELFF
cdr3_nt: TGCGCCAGCAGCTTGAACCAGAGGGCCGGGGAGCTGTTTTTT

clone_size: NA
j_call: TRBJ1-4
v_call: TRBV6-5
d_call: NA
cdr3_aa: CASRGGPGEKLFF
cdr3_nt: TGTGCCAGCCGAGGGGGACCAGGTGAAAAACTGTTTTTT

clone_size: NA
j_call: TRBJ2-1
v_call: TRBV18
d_call: TRBD2
cdr3_aa: CASSPLQTSGAGEQFF
cdr3_nt: TGTGCCAGCTCACCACTCCAGACTAGCGGGGCAGGAGAGCAGTTCTTC

clone_size: few
j_call: TRBJ1-4
v_call: TRBV18
d_call: NA
cdr3_aa: CASSPTTVNEKLFF
cdr3_nt: TGTGCCAGCTCACCGACGACAGTAAATGAAAAACTGTTTTTT

clone_size: NA
j_call: TRBJ1-6
v_call: TRBV7-9
d_call: TRBD1
cdr3_aa: CASSSGTGPQSPLHF
cdr3_nt: TGTGCCAGCAGCTCGGGGACAGGTCCACAGTCACCCCTCCACTTT

clone_size: NA
j_call: TRBJ1-3
v_call: TRBV19
d_call: TRBD1
cdr3_aa: CASSLTGTGNTIYF
cdr3_nt: TGTGCCAGTAGTTTGACAGGGACTGGAAACACCATATATTTT

clone_size: NA
j_call: TRBJ2-2
v_call: TRBV12-1
d_call: NA
cdr3_aa: CASSFVPGDRQKPAIYTNTGELFF
cdr3_nt: TGTGCCAGCAGCTTTGTCCCGGGGGACAGACAGAAACCAGCAATATACACGAACACCGGGGAGCTGTTTTTT

clone_size: NA
j_call: TRBJ2-1
v_call: TRBV5-6
d_call: NA
cdr3_aa: CASRPLGGANNEQFF
cdr3_nt: TGTGCCAGCAGACCACTTGGCGGGGCCAACAATGAGCAGTTCTTC

clone_size: NA
j_call: TRBJ1-2
v_call: TRBV5-1
d_call: NA
cdr3_aa: CASSLGDILGGYTF
cdr3_nt: TGCGCCAGCAGCTTGGGGGACATCCTGGGAGGCTACACCTTC

clone_size: NA
j_call: TRBJ2-2
v_call: TRBV5-4
d_call: TRBD2
cdr3_aa: CAVPMAGVGAGELFF
cdr3_nt: TGTGCCGTCCCGATGGCGGGGGTCGGTGCCGGGGAGCTGTTTTTT

clone_size: NA
j_call: TRBJ2-2
v_call: TRBV4-1
d_call: TRBD2
cdr3_aa: CASSQVPLLRGVGGELFF
cdr3_nt: TGCGCCAGCAGCCAAGTTCCCCTCCTGCGGGGGGTTGGCGGGGAGCTGTTTTTT

clone_size: NA
j_call: TRBJ1-1
v_call: TRBV27
d_call: TRBD1
cdr3_aa: CASSTRQGPAFF
cdr3_nt: TGTGCCAGCAGTACCCGACAGGGACCAGCTTTCTTT

clone_size: NA
j_call: TRBJ2-7
v_call: TRBV2
d_call: TRBD1
cdr3_aa: CAGTGIYEQYF
cdr3_nt: TGTGCCGGGACAGGGATCTACGAGCAGTACTTC

clone_size: NA
j_call: TRBJ2-1
v_call: TRBV7-3
d_call: NA
cdr3_aa: CASSLGRAGYNEQFF
cdr3_nt: TGTGCCAGCAGCTTAGGCAGGGCCGGGTACAATGAGCAGTTCTTC

clone_size: NA
j_call: TRBJ2-3
v_call: TRBV7-8
d_call: NA
cdr3_aa: CASSLPGPSTDTQYF
cdr3_nt: TGTGCCAGCAGCTTACCCGGCCCTAGCACAGATACGCAGTATTTT

clone_size: NA
j_call: TRBJ2-5
v_call: TRBV11-2
d_call: NA
cdr3_aa: CASSSSATQETQYF
cdr3_nt: TGTGCCAGCAGCTCATCCGCTACGCAAGAGACCCAGTACTTC

clone_size: NA
j_call: TRBJ1-3
v_call: TRBV6-5
d_call: NA
cdr3_aa: CASSYGAPGNTIYF
cdr3_nt: TGTGCCAGCAGTTACGGCGCGCCTGGAAACACCATATATTTT